What follows are 3 T cell receptor beta chains derived from one specimen sequenced in a study of Ad26.COV2.S vaccination and SARS-CoV-2 variants. Sample treatment: roughly 18 received Ad26.COV2.S at low or high dose, single or two shots; a few received placebo; per-sample allocation not given. At day 63 after the first vaccine or placebo injection, samples were drawn. Generated by immunoSEQ multiplex PCR, the TCRdb table keeps only in-frame clones and is missing some. The repertoire holds 350,000 to 550,000 clones, with approximately 92% as singletons. The specimen comprised peripheral blood, sampled in a trial of Ad26.COV2.S vaccine versus placebo. The receptors stem from a person aged 18-60 years who received the Ad26.COV2.S COVID-19 vaccine or a placebo.

The chain has TRBV5-6 and TRBJ2-5; D is unresolved. V was clipped by 1 base and J by 0 bases, with 13 bases between them. The CDR3 has 16 residues. Germline loops: CDR1 SGHDT, CDR2 YYEEEE. CDR3 amino acids: CASSLLTVQYQETQYF. CDR3 sequence (DNA): TGTGCCAGCAGCTTGTTAACAGTTCAATACCAAGAGACCCAGTACTTC.

The V call is TRBV27, the J call TRBJ2-3, with 12 nucleotides matching TRBD2. V was clipped by 4 bases and J by 2 bases; unmatched bases: 7. The V gene's germline CDR1 is MNHEY and CDR2 SMNVEV (reference sequence). This CDR3 has 17 residues. In DNA form, the CDR3 reads TGTGCCAGCAGTTCCCGACTAGCGGGGGCCCTCACAGATACGCAGTATTTT. It encodes CASSSRLAGALTDTQYF.

This chain joins TRBV4-1 and TRBJ2-7, with TRBD2 matching 12 bases. V trimming: 5 bases; J trimming: 12 bases; junction bases outside the gene matches: 11. This CDR3 contains 14 residues. The germline V gene has CDR1 MGHRA and CDR2 YSYEKL. This chain's CDR3 is CASSKKLAGGDLYV. For the CDR3, the DNA is TGCGCCAGCAGCAAAAAACTAGCGGGAGGTGATCTGTACGTC.